This entry lists 19 T cell receptor beta chains sequenced from one sample in a study of T cell repertoires in cytomegalovirus infection. Using its own MiXCR run on the reads, TCRdb lists one record per CDR3 protein. The sample has about 570,000 distinct CDR3 sequences; around 40% are singletons. These receptors have no known antigen. The source was cultured PBMCs, collected from culture after CMV antigen stimulation. These TCRs come from a human donor in good health (CMV status not recorded). Some clones in this sample may be carry-over from other donors' samples.

This clonotype was counted once. V and J are TRBV11-2 and TRBJ2-1; 8 bases map to TRBD2. From germline, CDR1 is SGHAT and CDR2 FQNNGV. Trimming removed 4 bases from V and 13 bases from J; junction bases left unmatched: 18. The CDR3 is made up of 16 amino acids. The CDR3 sequence: CASSSMYGGVQLSQFF. CDR3 nucleotides: TGTGCCAGCAGCTCCATGTACGGGGGGGTTCAGCTCTCTCAGTTCTTC.

This chain connects TRBV23-1 to TRBJ2-7, with D possibly being TRBD2 (5 bases). TRBV23-1 is an open reading frame whose function is uncertain. V was trimmed by 11 bases and J by 2 bases, leaving 28 bases between them. The CDR3 is made up of 17 amino acids. CDR3 residues: CAAKRFRGRKEPYEQYF. In nucleotides, the CDR3 is TGCGCCGCGAAGAGGTTTCGGGGAAGGAAAGAACCCTACGAGCAGTACTTC.

The table lists this clonotype with a few counts. The chain carries TRBV7-2 and TRBJ2-1; possible D gene TRBD2, 5 bases. This CDR3 has 18 residues. Germline V gene lookup returns CDR1 SGHTA and CDR2 FQGNSA. Trimming left V 6 bases short and J 4 bases short, with 25 bases between. CDR3 residues: CASSQHPRADLGYNEQFF. CDR3 DNA sequence: TGTGCCAGCAGTCAACACCCTCGAGCGGATTTGGGATACAATGAGCAGTTCTTC.

V and J are TRBV18 and TRBJ2-1; maybe TRBD1 (5 bases). Germline V gene data show CDR1 as KGHSH and CDR2 as LQKENI. V was clipped by 0 bases and J by 5 bases, with 8 bases between them. This CDR3 region has 14 residues. CDR3 sequence reads: CASSPPPGNNEQFF. The CDR3 DNA follows: TGTGCCAGCTCACCACCCCCAGGGAACAATGAGCAGTTCTTC.

In this sample, this clonotype turned up a few times. The rearrangement joins TRBV7-2 to TRBJ2-1, with TRBD2 matching over 7 bases. The germline V gene encodes CDR1 SGHTA and CDR2 FQGNSA. CDR3 length: 15 residues. V dropped 3 bases and J dropped 8; count of bases not matched to a gene: 10. This chain's CDR3 is CASSFGRPPGHEQFF. CDR3 in DNA: TGTGCCAGCAGCTTCGGGAGGCCGCCGGGGCATGAGCAGTTCTTC.

The chain recombines TRBV5-1 with TRBJ1-1; 8 bases are shared with TRBD1. Trimming cost V 4 bases and J 0 bases; bases outside gene matches: 11. Germline V CDR1 and CDR2: SGHRS, YFSETQ. The CDR3 length is 17 residues. The CDR3 nucleotides read TGCGCCAGCAGCGGGGACAGGAAAGGTTCCATGAACACTGAAGCTTTCTTT. Encoded protein: CASSGDRKGSMNTEAFF.

V and J are TRBV12-3 or TRBV12-4 and TRBJ2-3; D is undetermined. V lost 6 bases to trimming and J lost 8 bases, with 9 bases between them. This CDR3 region has 11 residues. The CDR3 reads CASRRGGTQYF. The CDR3 DNA sequence: TGTGCCAGCAGAAGAGGCGGTACGCAGTATTTT.

The chain employs TRBV6-5 and TRBJ2-7; D possibly corresponds to TRBD1 (5 bases). The germline V gene has CDR1 MNHEY and CDR2 SVGAGI. CDR3 size: 13 residues. Trimming removed 6 bases from V and 2 bases from J, with 11 bases in between. The DNA of the CDR3 is TGTGCCAGCAGGGCCAGCAGGGCCTACGAGCAGTACTTC. Translating it yields CASRASRAYEQYF.

The chain employs TRBV12-3 or TRBV12-4 and TRBJ1-5, with unresolved D. The CDR3 has 14 amino acids. V dropped 2 bases and J dropped 5 bases, with 10 bases sitting between them. The CDR3 bases are TGTGCCAGCAGTTTAATTGTAGGTTATCAGCCCCAGCATTTT. Protein product: CASSLIVGYQPQHF.

This chain connects TRBV13 to TRBJ2-4; no reliable D call. The CDR3 is 13 residues long. V lost 4 bases and J 5 bases, leaving 9 bases between the germline ends. Germline CDR1 PRHDT, CDR2 FYEKMQ (reference sequence). The CDR3: CASSYGLQNIQYF. CDR3 nucleotides: TGTGCCAGCAGCTACGGGCTTCAAAACATTCAGTACTTC.

The V gene is TRBV6-5, the J gene TRBJ1-2; 7 bases are a match to TRBD1. The CDR3 covers 15 residues. V dropped 2 bases and J dropped 2; count of bases not matched to a gene: 5. Germline V lookup: CDR1 MNHEY, CDR2 SVGAGI. DNA of the CDR3: TGTGCCAGCAGTTACGGGGACAGACTCAACTATGGCTACACCTTC. Its protein is CASSYGDRLNYGYTF.

The chain links TRBV7-2 to TRBJ2-3; 8 positions agree with TRBD2. The CDR3 is 15 amino acids. J lost 3 bases, V lost 4 bases, and 6 bases had no gene match. The germline CDR1 and CDR2 sequences are SGHTA and FQGNSA. The CDR3 reads CASSSLTGGTDTQYF. The CDR3 DNA follows: TGTGCCAGCAGCTCTCTAACGGGAGGGACAGATACGCAGTATTTT.

This chain uses TRBV29-1 with TRBJ1-2, with 10 bases fitting TRBD1. Germline V gives CDR1 SQVTM, CDR2 ANQGSEA. The CDR3 spans 14 residues. V gave up 3 bases and J gave up 4 bases; unmatched junction bases: 5. For the CDR3, the DNA is TGCAGCGTTGAGGGACAGGGGTCCCCCTATGGCTACACCTTC. Amino acid sequence: CSVEGQGSPYGYTF.

This clonotype was observed a few times. The chain has TRBV7-2 and TRBJ2-1, with D unclear. Germline CDR1 reads SGHTA; CDR2 reads FQGNSA. Between the trimmed V and J ends, which lost 4 bases and 6 bases, there was a span of 16 bases. The length of the CDR3 is 15 residues. Here the CDR3 DNA reads TGTGCCAGCAGCTCCGTTCCTATGGCGATCAATGAGCAGTTCTTC. Residues: CASSSVPMAINEQFF.

The chain is built from TRBV2 and TRBJ2-6; D is unclear. Trimming removed 3 bases from V and 1 base from J, with 7 bases in between. The CDR3 extends over 15 amino acids. Germline values: CDR1 SNHLY, CDR2 FYNNEI. CDR3 residues: CASSDGLSGANVLTF. The CDR3 DNA follows: TGTGCCAGCAGTGACGGTTTGTCTGGGGCCAACGTCCTGACTTTC.

This clonotype was detected only a few times. The chain couples TRBV6-1 to TRBJ1-2; TRBD1 might be the D (5 bases). CDR3 length: 14 amino acids. Trimming removed 4 bases at V and 0 bases at J, with 9 bases between. From germline, CDR1 is MNHNS and CDR2 SASEGT. The CDR3 DNA sequence: TGTGCCAGCAGTGGACAGCGAGCTAACTATGGCTACACCTTC. The encoded protein is CASSGQRANYGYTF.

The gene calls are TRBV27 and TRBJ2-3; 8 bases fit TRBD2. The V segment lost 3 bases and the J segment 6 bases; nucleotides outside the gene matches: 8. The length of the CDR3 is 15 residues. Per the germline V gene, CDR1 is MNHEY and CDR2 is SMNVEV (reference sequence). This CDR3 is CASSLGLAGGDTQYF. DNA for the CDR3: TGTGCCAGCAGTTTGGGCCTAGCGGGTGGCGATACGCAGTATTTT.

The rearrangement links TRBV4-3 to TRBJ2-1, with D uncertain. The germline V gene encodes CDR1 LGHNA and CDR2 YSLEER. The CDR3 has 18 residues. The ends were cut back, 0 bases at V and 1 base at J, with 16 bases in the middle. This CDR3 is CASSQEFPGLTSYNEQFF. DNA for the CDR3: TGCGCCAGCAGCCAAGAGTTCCCCGGCCTAACGTCCTACAATGAGCAGTTCTTC.

This clonotype was seen a few times. The chain recombines TRBV5-4 with TRBJ2-2; the match to TRBD2 covers 8 bases. This CDR3 has 15 amino acids. The V and J ends lost 2 bases and 4 bases, in that order; junction bases with no gene match: 4. Per germline, CDR1 SGHNT and CDR2 YYREEE (reference sequence). The CDR3, as DNA: TGTGCCAGCAGCTTACAACTAGCGGCCACCGGGGAGCTGTTTTTT. It is translated as CASSLQLAATGELFF.